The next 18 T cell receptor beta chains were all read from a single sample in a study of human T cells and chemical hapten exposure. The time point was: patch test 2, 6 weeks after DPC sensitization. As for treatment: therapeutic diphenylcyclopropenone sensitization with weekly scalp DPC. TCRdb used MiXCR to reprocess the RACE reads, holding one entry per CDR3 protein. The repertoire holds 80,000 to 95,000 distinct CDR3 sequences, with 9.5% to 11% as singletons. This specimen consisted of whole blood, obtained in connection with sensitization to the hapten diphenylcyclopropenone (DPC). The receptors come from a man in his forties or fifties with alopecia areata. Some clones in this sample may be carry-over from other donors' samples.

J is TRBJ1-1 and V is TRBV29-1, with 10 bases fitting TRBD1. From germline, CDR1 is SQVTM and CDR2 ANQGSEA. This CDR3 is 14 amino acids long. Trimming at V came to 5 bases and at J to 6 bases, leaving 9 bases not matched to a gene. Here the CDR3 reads CSVSMTGGNAEAFF. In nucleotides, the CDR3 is TGCAGCGTTTCAATGACAGGGGGCAACGCTGAAGCTTTCTTT.

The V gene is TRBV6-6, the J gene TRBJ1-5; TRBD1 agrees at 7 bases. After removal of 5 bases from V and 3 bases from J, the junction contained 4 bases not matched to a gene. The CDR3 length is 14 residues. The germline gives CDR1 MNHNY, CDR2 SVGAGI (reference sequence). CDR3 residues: CASSPDRVNQPQHF. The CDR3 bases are TGTGCCAGCAGTCCCGACAGGGTCAATCAGCCCCAGCATTTT.

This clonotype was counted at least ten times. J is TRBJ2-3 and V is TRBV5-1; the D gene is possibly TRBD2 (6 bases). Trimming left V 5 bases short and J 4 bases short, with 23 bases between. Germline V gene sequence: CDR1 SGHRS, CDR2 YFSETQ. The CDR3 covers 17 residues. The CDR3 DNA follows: TGCGCCAGCAGTCGCTACGGAGGGCCTACCGGTGCAGATACGCAGTATTTT. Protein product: CASSRYGGPTGADTQYF.

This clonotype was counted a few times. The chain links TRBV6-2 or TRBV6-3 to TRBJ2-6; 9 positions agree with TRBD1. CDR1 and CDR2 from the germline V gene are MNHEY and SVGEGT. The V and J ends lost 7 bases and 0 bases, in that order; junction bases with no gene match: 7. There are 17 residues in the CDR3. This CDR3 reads CASTFDRGGSGANVLTF. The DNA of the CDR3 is TGTGCCAGCACCTTTGACAGGGGGGGCTCTGGGGCCAACGTCCTGACTTTC.

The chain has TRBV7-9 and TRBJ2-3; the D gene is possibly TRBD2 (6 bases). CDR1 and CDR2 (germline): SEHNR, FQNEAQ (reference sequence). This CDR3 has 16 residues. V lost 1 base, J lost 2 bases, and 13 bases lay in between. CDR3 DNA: TGTGCCAGCAGCTTAGGCGGGACGAGAAACACAGATACGCAGTATTTT. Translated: CASSLGGTRNTDTQYF.

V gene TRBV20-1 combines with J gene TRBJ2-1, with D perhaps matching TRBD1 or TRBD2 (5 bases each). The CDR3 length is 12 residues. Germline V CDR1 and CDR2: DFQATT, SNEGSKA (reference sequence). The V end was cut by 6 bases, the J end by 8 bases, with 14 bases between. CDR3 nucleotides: TGCAGTGCCGACTGGGACGGGGATGAGCAGTTCTTC. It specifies CSADWDGDEQFF.

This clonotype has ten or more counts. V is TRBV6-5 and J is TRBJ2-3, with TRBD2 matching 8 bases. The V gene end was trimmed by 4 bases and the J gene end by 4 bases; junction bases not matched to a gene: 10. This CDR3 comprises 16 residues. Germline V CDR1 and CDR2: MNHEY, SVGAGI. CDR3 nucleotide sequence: TGTGCCAGCAGTTCCCGAGCGGGAGTAGGTTCAGATACGCAGTATTTT. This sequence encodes CASSSRAGVGSDTQYF.

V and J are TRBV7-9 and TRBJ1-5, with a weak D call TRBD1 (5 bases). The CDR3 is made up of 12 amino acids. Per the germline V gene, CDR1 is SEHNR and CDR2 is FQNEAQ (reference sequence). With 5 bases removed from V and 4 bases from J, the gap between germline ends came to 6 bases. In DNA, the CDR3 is TGTGCCAGCAGCCGACAGAATCAGCCCCAGCATTTT. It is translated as CASSRQNQPQHF.

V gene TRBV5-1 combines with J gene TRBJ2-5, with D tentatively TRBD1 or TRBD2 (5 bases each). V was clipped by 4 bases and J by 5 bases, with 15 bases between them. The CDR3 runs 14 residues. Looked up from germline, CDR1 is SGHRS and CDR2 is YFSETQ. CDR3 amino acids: CASSPQATGETQYF. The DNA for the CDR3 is TGCGCCAGCAGCCCACAGGCTACGGGGGAGACCCAGTACTTC.

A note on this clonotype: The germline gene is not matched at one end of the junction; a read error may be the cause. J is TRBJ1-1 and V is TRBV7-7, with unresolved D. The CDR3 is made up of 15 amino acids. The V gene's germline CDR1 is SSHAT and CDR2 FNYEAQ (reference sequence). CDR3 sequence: CASSPLERMNTEAFF. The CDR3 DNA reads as TGTGCTAGCAGCCCCTTGGAAAGGATGAACACTGAAGCTTTCTTT. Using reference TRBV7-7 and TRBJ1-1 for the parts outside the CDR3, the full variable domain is GAGVSQSPRYKVTKRGQDVTLRCDPISSHATLYWYQQALGQGPEFLTYFNYEAQPDKSGLPSDRFSAERPEGSISTLTIQRTEQRDSAMYRCASSPLERMNTEAFFGQGTRLTVV.

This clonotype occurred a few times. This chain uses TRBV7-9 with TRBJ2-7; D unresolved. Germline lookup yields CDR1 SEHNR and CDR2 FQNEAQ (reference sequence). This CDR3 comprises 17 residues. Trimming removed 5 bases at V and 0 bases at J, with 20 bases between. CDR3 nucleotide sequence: TGTGCCAGCAGCCACGCCGAAAATTCAGTCTTCTCCTACGAGCAGTACTTC. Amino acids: CASSHAENSVFSYEQYF. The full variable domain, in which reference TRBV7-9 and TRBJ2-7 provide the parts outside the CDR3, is DTGVSQNPRHKITKRGQNVTFRCDPISEHNRLYWYRQTLGQGPEFLTYFQNEAQLEKSRLLSDRFSAERPKGSFSTLEIQRTEQGDSAMYLCASSHAENSVFSYEQYFGPGTRLTVT.

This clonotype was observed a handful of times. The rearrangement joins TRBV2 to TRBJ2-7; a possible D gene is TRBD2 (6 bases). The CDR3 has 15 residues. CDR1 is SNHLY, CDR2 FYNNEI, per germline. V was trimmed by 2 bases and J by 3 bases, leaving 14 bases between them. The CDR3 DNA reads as TGTGCCAGCAGTGAATTTAGCGCCGGGGGCTACGAGCAGTACGTC. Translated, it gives CASSEFSAGGYEQYV.

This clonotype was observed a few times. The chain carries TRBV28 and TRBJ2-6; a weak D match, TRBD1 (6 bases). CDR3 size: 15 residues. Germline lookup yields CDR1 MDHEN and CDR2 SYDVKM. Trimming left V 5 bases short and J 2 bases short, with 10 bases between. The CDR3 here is CASSVYRAGANVLTF. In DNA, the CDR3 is TGTGCCAGCAGTGTCTACAGGGCTGGGGCCAACGTCCTGACTTTC.

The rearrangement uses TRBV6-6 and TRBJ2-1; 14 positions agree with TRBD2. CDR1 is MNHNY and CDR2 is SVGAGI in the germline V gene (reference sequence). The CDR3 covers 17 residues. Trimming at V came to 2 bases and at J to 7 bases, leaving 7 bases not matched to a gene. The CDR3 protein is CASSYHGGTSGRNEQFF. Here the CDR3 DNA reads TGTGCCAGCAGTTACCACGGGGGGACTAGCGGGAGAAATGAGCAGTTCTTC.

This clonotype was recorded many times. CDR3 coding DNA: TGCAGTGCCGCGGGCGGCACAGATACGCAGTATTTT. Translating it yields CSAAGGTDTQYF. The chain has TRBV20-1 and TRBJ2-3, with D possibly TRBD2 on 5 matching bases. CDR1 and CDR2 from the germline V gene are DFQATT and SNEGSKA (reference sequence). The length of the CDR3 is 12 residues. V lost 6 bases and J 1 base, leaving 8 bases between the germline ends.

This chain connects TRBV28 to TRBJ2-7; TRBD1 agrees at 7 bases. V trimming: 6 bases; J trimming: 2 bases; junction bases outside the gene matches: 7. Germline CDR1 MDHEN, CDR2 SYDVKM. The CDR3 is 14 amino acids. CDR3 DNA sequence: TGTGCCAGCAGCCGCCGGGACAGAACCTACGAGCAGTACTTC. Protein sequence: CASSRRDRTYEQYF.

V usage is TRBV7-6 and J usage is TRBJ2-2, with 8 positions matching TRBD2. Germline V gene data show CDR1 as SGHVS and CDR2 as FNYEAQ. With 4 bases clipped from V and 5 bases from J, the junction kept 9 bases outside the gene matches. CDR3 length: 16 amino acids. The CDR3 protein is CASSSSGLEGTGELFF. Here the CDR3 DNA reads TGTGCCAGCAGCTCTTCGGGACTAGAGGGAACCGGGGAGCTGTTTTTT.

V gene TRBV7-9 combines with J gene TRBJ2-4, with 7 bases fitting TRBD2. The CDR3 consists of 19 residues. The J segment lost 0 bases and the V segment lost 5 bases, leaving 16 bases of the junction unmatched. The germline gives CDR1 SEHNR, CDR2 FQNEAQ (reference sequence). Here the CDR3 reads CASSPGRVAGSLAKNIQYF. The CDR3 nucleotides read TGTGCCAGCAGCCCCGGGCGAGTAGCGGGCTCCCTAGCCAAAAACATTCAGTACTTC. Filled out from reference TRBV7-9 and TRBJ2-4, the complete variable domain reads DTGVSQNPRHKITKRGQNVTFRCDPISEHNRLYWYRQTLGQGPEFLTYFQNEAQLEKSRLLSDRFSAERPKGSFSTLEIQRTEQGDSAMYLCASSPGRVAGSLAKNIQYFGAGTRLSVL.